This T cell receptor beta chain was sequenced during a study of OX40 agonist ivuxolimab in advanced cancers. Study results and limitations: Among the lowest levels of clonal expansion were found in partial responders at 0.1-3.0 mg/kg.

On this clone itself: Antigen specificity is unknown.

V shed 11 bases and J 4 bases; nucleotides not matched to a gene: 10. The CDR3 is 13 residues long. CDR1 ENHRY and CDR2 SYGVKD come from the germline V gene. The assay was immunoSEQ multiplex PCR, and TCRdb's table has in-frame clones only and misses some. Altogether some 66,000 clones are present, 70% to 90% being singletons, with the ten largest covering approximately 0.25%. On cycle 4 day 1 and cycle 7 day 1, as well as at baseline, blood was sampled. The sequence was obtained from an adult with an advanced solid tumor such as melanoma, head and neck, liver or kidney cancer. The chain has TRBV10-3 and TRBJ1-2, with 7 positions matching TRBD1. The specimen comprised CD4+ or CD8+ T cells sorted from blood, sampled in a trial of the OX40 agonist ivuxolimab. The CDR3 region has the DNA TGTGCCGTATCGACGACAGGGATCTATGGCTACACCTTC. Translated: CAVSTTGIYGYTF.